This T cell receptor beta chain appears in the sequencing data of a study of T-cell memory formation after mild COVID-19 (dated by TCRdb to about 2021). With regard to the full study: TCR sequence clusters from the two donors were found to be largely donor specific. T-cell clones expanding and contracting after mild COVID-19 in a couple of donors were tracked by longitudinal TCRalpha and TCRbeta repertoire sequencing. Two young, previously healthy adult volunteers made up the cohort, one male and one female.

Ten or more counts support this clonotype. Its antigen remains undetermined. Base qualities were left out, and no much larger clone turns up one base away. Data came from an Illumina NovaSeq 6000. cDNA libraries for TCRalpha and TCRbeta were prepared by 5'RACE using constant-segment primers, with sample barcodes and unique molecular identifiers added. Trizol reagent was used to extract RNA from every sample. Libraries were amplified in two PCR steps, with a second sample barcode and Illumina TruSeq adapters added in the second step. The libraries were sequenced on an Illumina NovaSeq using 2 x 150 bp paired-end reads. In the authors' own workflow: Demultiplexing of reads and collapsing into UMI-guided consensus sequences were performed with migec v1.2.7. Using mixcr v2.1.11, UMI consensuses were aligned to TRA and TRB V and J templates and then assembled into clonotypes. A clonotype was counted as expanded or contracted only if both edgeR and NoisET called the change significant, with noise models trained on biological replicates. For edgeR calls, the cutoffs were a false discovery rate-adjusted p below 0.01 and a log2 fold-change threshold of 1. As an exploratory analysis of dynamics, PCA with hierarchical clustering was applied to max-normalized trajectories of the 1000 most abundant clonotypes. Each responding clone was given a CD4 or CD8 phenotype based on the CD4+ and CD8+ repertoires, which had been sequenced separately. TCRdb reran the public reads through fastp at Q25 and MiXCR, keeping productive beta chains. Rows are combined by CDR3 protein, so each entry shows the most common genes and DNA. Clone size and V and J calls follow TCRdb, not the original study. The sample table holds about 270,000 distinct CDR3 sequences, of which 15% to 20% were seen once. Around 23% of the sample is taken by the ten largest.

The paper as a whole reports these results and caveats: Only two mild cases were covered by the study, and larger cohorts that include severe cases with pre-infection samples were considered necessary. Balanced CD4/CD8 phenotypes were observed for clones contracting from day 15 to 85, whereas a bias towards CD4+ was observed for a second wave of clones expanding from day 15 to 37. The detection of some responding clones in pre-infection memory suggests that pre-existing cross-reactive memory T cells joined the SARS-CoV-2 response. The second-wave clones that peaked on day 37 were not confirmed to be SARS-CoV-2 specific. Contracting CD4+ clones appeared mostly in the CM and EM memory subsets, whereas CD8+ clones were enriched in EMRA.

The CDR3 starts with the cysteine, ends with the phenylalanine, and has 14 residues. Of the read, only the CDR3 DNA is kept; its 42 bases are in frame from base 1. The V end gives up 3 bases and the J end 0 bases, leaving 2 bases in the junction not matched to a gene. CDR1 is given as SGHRS and CDR2 as YFSETQ, both from the germline V gene. PBMCs were isolated by Ficoll-Paque density gradient centrifugation. Sequences were obtained from PBMCs or a T cell subset sorted from them (not recorded which). The TCR comes from a man younger than 30 who had mild COVID-19 (a few samples of this study predate the infection). The sample titles of this study are shuffled in the database, so cell type and time point are left out; the donor was told from shared clones. The chain employs TRBV5-1 and TRBJ1-1, and TRBD1 matches 7 of the central bases. This receptor carries the CDR3 CASSSGQMNTEAFF. The DNA reads TGCGCCAGCAGCTCGGGACAGATGAACACTGAAGCTTTCTTT.